This is a list of T cell receptor beta chains from one sample in a study of CD8 T cells in ankylosing spondylitis. TCRdb reprocessed the 5' RACE reads with MiXCR, giving one entry per CDR3 protein. The table records about 240,000 distinct CDR3 sequences, around 9.2% of them present only once. The material sequenced was blood, either unsorted or a sorted T cell fraction (not recorded which). Receptor source: a male donor with ankylosing spondylitis or in good health (not recorded which). CDR3s include the opening cysteine and the closing phenylalanine or tryptophan. A D gene is named only where the DNA matches it firmly. Not every row has a clone size; where given, it reads once, few, many or a size class.

>-|TRBV6-1|TRBJ1-2|many
CASRPPGAGGYTF
TGTGCCAGCAGGCCGCCCGGGGCGGGCGGCTACACCTTC
>-|TRBV7-9|TRBJ2-1|-
CASSWAGSGGKYNEQFF
TGTGCCAGCAGCTGGGCGGGGTCCGGGGGCAAATACAATGAGCAGTTCTTC
>TRBD2|TRBV11-2|TRBJ2-1|many
CASSSAKRASGNYNEQFF
TGTGCCAGCAGCTCTGCGAAGAGGGCTAGCGGAAACTACAATGAGCAGTTCTTC
>TRBD2|TRBV11-3|TRBJ2-1|many
CASSLDPAREGINEQFF
TGTGCCAGCAGCTTAGATCCCGCGCGGGAGGGCATCAATGAGCAGTTCTTC
>-|TRBV20-1|TRBJ2-2|many
CSARDVGGPAGELFF
TGCAGTGCTAGAGATGTTGGGGGCCCGGCCGGGGAGCTGTTTTTT
>-|TRBV29-1|TRBJ2-7|-
CSVEDPVQPYEQYF
TGCAGCGTTGAAGACCCCGTTCAGCCTTACGAGCAGTACTTC
>-|TRBV29-1|TRBJ2-7|many
CSVLDDRTYEQYF
TGCAGCGTTCTAGACGACAGGACCTACGAGCAGTACTTC
>-|TRBV7-6|TRBJ2-6|-
CASSLARAGANVLTF
TGTGCCAGCAGCTTAGCCCGGGCTGGGGCCAACGTCCTGACTTTC
>-|TRBV4-3|TRBJ1-3|-
CASSQDRWDSGNTIYF
TGCGCCAGCAGCCAAGATCGGTGGGACTCTGGAAACACCATATATTTT
>-|TRBV6-1|TRBJ1-2|many
CASSPQTGNYGYTF
TGTGCCAGCAGCCCTCAGACAGGAAACTATGGCTACACCTTC
>-|TRBV7-6|TRBJ2-2|many
CASSLLASQTGELFF
TGTGCCAGCAGCCTCCTGGCGAGCCAGACCGGGGAGCTGTTTTTT
>TRBD1|TRBV6-1|TRBJ2-5|many
CASSRTGEETQYF
TGTGCCAGCAGTCGAACAGGGGAAGAGACCCAGTACTTC
>-|TRBV27|TRBJ1-1|-
CASSLSPYGVYTEAFF
TGTGCCAGCAGTTTATCTCCGTACGGGGTGTACACTGAAGCTTTCTTT
>-|TRBV3-1|TRBJ2-7|many
CASSWGKAWYEQYF
TGTGCCAGCAGCTGGGGGAAGGCCTGGTACGAGCAGTACTTC
>TRBD1|TRBV5-1|TRBJ1-1|many
CASSWGTAMNTEAFF
TGCGCCAGCAGCTGGGGGACAGCAATGAACACTGAAGCTTTCTTT
>-|TRBV9|TRBJ2-7|many
CASSVEALSYEQYF
TGTGCCAGCAGCGTGGAGGCCTTGTCCTACGAGCAGTACTTC
>TRBD2|TRBV5-1|TRBJ2-1|many
CASSSTSGDDNEQFF
TGCGCCAGCAGCTCGACTAGCGGGGACGACAATGAGCAGTTCTTC
>-|TRBV18|TRBJ2-5|-
CASTGFLAEKTQYF
TGTGCCAGCACAGGGTTCCTAGCGGAGAAGACCCAGTACTTC
>-|TRBV5-5|TRBJ1-1|many
CASSGLPDSEAFF
TGTGCCAGCAGCGGCCTTCCGGACAGTGAAGCTTTCTTT
>-|TRBV5-1|TRBJ1-5|many
CASSPDGSALQPQHF
TGCGCCAGCAGCCCGGACGGGTCGGCCCTTCAGCCCCAGCATTTT
>TRBD1|TRBV10-2|TRBJ2-3|few
CASSRTGPPRAQYF
TGCGCCAGCAGCCGGACAGGGCCTCCACGGGCGCAGTATTTT
>TRBD2|TRBV7-8|TRBJ2-3|-
CASSLEPRLAGSTDTQYF
TGTGCCAGCAGCCTTGAGCCGCGGCTAGCGGGAAGTACGGATACGCAGTATTTT
>TRBD1|TRBV6-4|TRBJ2-3|-
CASSVSGTGGDTQYF
TGTGCCAGCAGTGTCTCCGGGACAGGAGGCGATACGCAGTATTTT
>TRBD1|TRBV7-9|TRBJ1-3|many
CASSSRDRAPGNTIYF
TGTGCCAGCAGCTCCCGGGACAGGGCTCCTGGAAACACCATATATTTT
>TRBD1|TRBV6-4|TRBJ1-1|many
CASSDTNRGTEAFF
TGTGCCAGCAGTGACACTAACAGGGGAACTGAAGCTTTCTTT
>TRBD1|TRBV5-1|TRBJ2-2|many
CASSLGSGQFTGELFF
TGCGCCAGCAGCTTGGGGTCGGGACAGTTCACCGGGGAGCTGTTTTTT
>-|TRBV10-3|TRBJ2-7|many
CAISERQGSYEQYF
TGTGCCATCAGTGAGAGGCAGGGATCCTACGAGCAGTACTTC
>-|TRBV29-1|TRBJ1-1|many
CSVAPAGDTEAFF
TGCAGCGTTGCCCCAGCAGGAGACACTGAAGCTTTCTTT
>-|TRBV2|TRBJ1-1|many
CASSDRLGTLMNTEAFF
TGTGCCAGCAGTGACAGATTAGGGACTCTCATGAACACTGAAGCTTTCTTT
>-|TRBV6-1|TRBJ2-7|many
CASSERGYEQYF
TGTGCCAGCAGTGAAAGGGGGTACGAGCAGTACTTC
>TRBD1|TRBV28|TRBJ2-2|many
CASSLRQGKVFF
TGTGCCAGCAGTTTAAGACAGGGGAAGGTGTTTTTT
>TRBD1|TRBV24-1|TRBJ1-2|many
CATKVTGQGAYGYTF
TGTGCCACCAAGGTTACAGGACAGGGGGCGTATGGCTACACCTTC
>-|TRBV3-1|TRBJ1-2|many
CASSRRLSNYGYTF
TGTGCCAGCAGCCGAAGACTCTCTAACTATGGCTACACCTTC
>-|TRBV7-9|TRBJ1-6|many
CASSLGRGRVSPLHF
TGTGCCAGCAGCTTAGGCCGGGGCAGGGTATCACCCCTCCACTTT
>-|TRBV6-2/TRBV6-3|TRBJ1-4|many
CASSYQGQKNEKLFF
TGTGCCAGCAGTTACCAAGGACAGAAGAATGAAAAACTGTTTTTT
>-|TRBV5-1|TRBJ2-7|many
CASSLARGPYEQYF
TGCGCCAGCAGCTTGGCCCGGGGTCCCTACGAGCAGTACTTC
>TRBD1|TRBV10-3|TRBJ1-1|few
CAISGTGVNTEAFF
TGTGCCATCAGCGGGACAGGGGTGAACACTGAAGCTTTCTTT
>-|TRBV7-8|TRBJ1-5|-
CASSLGGGEGNQPQHF
TGTGCCAGCAGCCTCGGAGGGGGGGAGGGCAATCAGCCCCAGCATTTT
>TRBD1|TRBV6-5|TRBJ2-1|-
CASSYSGQGFNEQFF
TGTGCCAGCAGTTACTCGGGACAGGGGTTCAATGAGCAGTTCTTC
>-|TRBV12-3/TRBV12-4|TRBJ2-7|many
CASRPTGNHEQYF
TGTGCCAGCAGGCCGACAGGCAACCACGAGCAGTACTTC
>-|TRBV7-6|TRBJ2-3|many
CASSRLPGLDTDTQYF
TGTGCCAGCAGCCGCCTTCCGGGACTTGATACAGATACGCAGTATTTT
>TRBD1|TRBV20-1|TRBJ1-1|few
CSASRQGGSTEAFF
TGCAGTGCTAGTCGCCAGGGGGGGTCCACTGAAGCTTTCTTT
>TRBD1|TRBV7-2|TRBJ1-1|many
CASTPGDRGNTEAFF
TGTGCCAGCACCCCAGGGGACAGGGGGAACACTGAAGCTTTCTTT
>-|TRBV6-2/TRBV6-3|TRBJ1-2|many
CASSRRGEANYGYTF
TGTGCCAGCAGCCGTCGCGGGGAGGCTAACTATGGCTACACCTTC
>-|TRBV7-2|TRBJ1-6|many
CASSPRGDYNSPLHF
TGTGCCAGCAGCCCCCGGGGAGACTATAATTCACCCCTCCACTTT
>TRBD2|TRBV4-2|TRBJ2-2|-
CASSQMGSGRRGGELFF
TGTGCCAGCAGCCAGATGGGAAGCGGGAGAAGGGGCGGGGAGCTGTTTTTT
>TRBD2|TRBV11-2|TRBJ2-1|many
CASSLRLAGVYNEQFF
TGTGCCAGCAGCTTACGACTAGCGGGAGTGTACAATGAGCAGTTCTTC
>-|TRBV10-3|TRBJ2-2|many
CAIGVWGGRSTGELFF
TGTGCCATCGGTGTTTGGGGGGGGCGCAGCACCGGGGAGCTGTTTTTT
>TRBD1|TRBV7-9|TRBJ2-5|-
CASSSFRQGRETQYF
TGTGCCAGCAGCTCGTTCAGACAGGGGCGAGAGACCCAGTACTTC
>TRBD1|TRBV5-1|TRBJ2-4|many
CASSSTGQGNIQYF
TGCGCCAGCAGCTCGACGGGACAGGGGAACATTCAGTACTTC
>TRBD2|TRBV11-2|TRBJ2-1|-
CASSLETGGYNEQFF
TGTGCCAGCAGCTTAGAGACGGGAGGCTACAATGAGCAGTTCTTC
>-|TRBV20-1|TRBJ2-7|many
CSARDGGNYEQYF
TGCAGTGCTAGAGACGGGGGAAACTACGAGCAGTACTTC